Following are 4 T cell receptor beta chains from one sample sequenced in a study of T-cell memory formation after mild COVID-19. MiXCR, run by TCRdb on the 5' RACE reads, gives a single entry per CDR3 protein. This sample carries 400,000 or so distinct CDR3 sequences, around 21% of them seen once, and the ten largest clones take around 12%. Sequencing was performed on PBMCs or a T cell subset sorted from them (not recorded which). The receptor set was obtained from an adult woman who had mild COVID-19 (a few samples of this study predate the infection). Cell type and time point are not known.

This clonotype was detected only a few times. V and J are TRBV6-6 and TRBJ2-2; weak D call: TRBD2 (6 bases). The V end lost 0 bases, the J end lost 1 base, and 15 bases lay between the germline ends. The CDR3 contains 18 residues. Germline V gene data show CDR1 as MNHNY and CDR2 as SVGAGI (reference sequence). The DNA for the CDR3 is TGTGCCAGCAGTTACTCGAGTATAATGGGGGGGAACACCGGGGAGCTGTTTTTT. Its protein product is CASSYSSIMGGNTGELFF.

This clonotype was detected many times. The chain joins TRBV7-9 to TRBJ2-7; the D gene is possibly TRBD1 (6 bases). The germline CDR1 and CDR2 sequences are SEHNR and FQNEAQ (reference sequence). Trimming stripped 1 base from V and 3 bases from J, with 10 bases between. This CDR3 is 14 amino acids long. Here the CDR3 reads CASSLVGGHYEQYF. The CDR3 nucleotides are TGTGCCAGCAGCTTAGTTGGGGGCCACTACGAGCAGTACTTC.

This clonotype was found many times. The chain joins TRBV5-6 to TRBJ2-3; the match to TRBD2 covers 13 bases. This CDR3 has 16 amino acids. V shed 4 bases and J 1 base; nucleotides not matched to a gene: 3. The germline gives CDR1 SGHDT, CDR2 YYEEEE. The CDR3: CASSLGTSGGTDTQYF. The CDR3 DNA reads as TGTGCCAGCAGCCTCGGGACTAGCGGGGGCACAGATACGCAGTATTTT.

The CDR3 region has the DNA TGTGCCAGCAGCGTAGGAAACGTCGGCACAGATACGCAGTATTTT. This translates into CASSVGNVGTDTQYF. V gene TRBV9 combines with J gene TRBJ2-3, with unresolved D. Looked up from germline, CDR1 is SGDLS and CDR2 is YYNGEE. This CDR3 region has 15 residues. V was shortened by 0 bases and J by 1 base, with 9 bases between the two germline ends.